Each of the 15 T cell receptor beta chains below was sequenced from the same sample in a study of CXCR3-negative and CXCR3-positive naive CD8 T cells. Study-wide results and caveats: The study found more hydrophobic TRB CDR3s in CXCR3-positive naive cells than in CXCR3-negative naive cells.

Libraries of TRB cDNA were made by 5' RACE and carried UMIs. From its re-call of the 5' RACE reads, TCRdb lists each CDR3 protein once, without DNA. The sample table sets out 4,500 to 6,500 distinct CDR3 sequences. The antigens for these receptors are not known. The sequencing sample was made of naive CXCR3+ CD8+ T cells from blood. Sample subset: CD45RO-CCR7+CD27+CD95- naive CD8+ T cells expressing CXCR3 (TNR3+). Receptors originate from a human donor in good health. Some clones in this sample may be carry-over from other donors' samples.

This clonotype is identified as medium-sized (0.01 to 0.1%) from frequency. The chain couples TRBV25-1 to TRBJ2-2; TCRdb returns TRBD1, unconfirmable since there is no DNA. This CDR3 comprises 15 residues. Germline V gene lookup returns CDR1 MGHDK and CDR2 SYGVNS. This CDR3 reads CASSFLGQGTGELFF.

The chain has TRBV23-1 and TRBJ2-3; TCRdb reports TRBD2, a call that lacks DNA to check it against. TRBV23-1 is flagged as an ORF with uncertain function. CDR3 length equals 20 residues. The CDR3 loop reads CASSQRTRKPTSGRADTQYF.

This clonotype registers medium-sized (0.01 to 0.1%) by frequency. The CDR3: CASSFGPGEFF. The V and J genes are TRBV5-1 and TRBJ2-1; no DNA is available, so the TRBD1 call from TCRdb remains unchecked. The CDR3 runs to 11 residues. Per the germline V gene, CDR1 is SGHRS and CDR2 is YFSETQ.

The chain links TRBV29-1 to TRBJ1-2; TCRdb lists TRBD1, though no DNA is available to test this call. The CDR3 sequence is 13 residues long. Germline V gives CDR1 SQVTM, CDR2 ANQGSEA. The chain's CDR3 is CSVEVKPRDGYTF.

This chain links TRBV7-9 with TRBJ2-2; TCRdb returns TRBD2, unconfirmable since there is no DNA. The germline CDR1 and CDR2 sequences are SEHNR and FQNEAQ (reference sequence). The CDR3 sequence is 15 residues long. The CDR3 is CDSGPGPAYAGELFF.

Measured by frequency, this clonotype is medium-sized. The chain employs TRBV29-1 and TRBJ2-5; TCRdb's D gene call, TRBD2, goes unchecked for lack of DNA. Germline values: CDR1 SQVTM, CDR2 ANQGSEA. The CDR3 length is 17 residues. The CDR3 here is CSPLLLLAGALQETQYF.

Considering frequency, this clonotype is medium-sized (0.01 to 0.1%). J is TRBJ1-5 and V is TRBV7-9; the TCRdb D gene call, TRBD1, has no DNA to confirm it. CDR1 is SEHNR and CDR2 is FQNEAQ in the germline V gene (reference sequence). The CDR3 sequence is 15 residues long. CDR3 amino acids: CASSPGTGNNQPQHF. Looking up the rest from reference TRBV7-9 and TRBJ1-5 gives the full variable domain: DTGVSQNPRHKITKRGQNVTFRCDPISEHNRLYWYRQTLGQGPEFLTYFQNEAQLEKSRLLSDRFSAERPKGSFSTLEIQRTEQGDSAMYLCASSPGTGNNQPQHFGDGTRLSIL.

Measured by frequency, this clonotype is medium-sized (0.01 to 0.1%). The rearrangement uses TRBV4-1 and TRBJ2-1; no DNA is available, so the TRBD1 call from TCRdb remains unchecked. The CDR3 runs to 20 residues. Germline CDR1 is MGHRA and CDR2 is YSYEKL. CDR3 in amino acids: CASSQDWVGARGGLDSEQFF.

V usage is TRBV7-9 and J usage is TRBJ1-2; the TCRdb call, TRBD1, lacks DNA for checking. Germline values: CDR1 SEHNR, CDR2 FQNEAQ (reference sequence). The CDR3 has 15 amino acids. CDR3: CASSFWDSTNYGYTF.

The chain is built from TRBV7-9 and TRBJ1-1. Germline CDR1 reads SEHNR; CDR2 reads FQNEAQ (reference sequence). The CDR3 has 14 amino acids. Here the CDR3 reads CASSPYSDGTEAFF.

The CDR3 region is CSVELPGLPSGTQYF. The chain couples TRBV29-1 to TRBJ2-5; TCRdb's D call of TRBD2 is untestable without DNA. CDR1 is SQVTM, CDR2 ANQGSEA, per germline. The CDR3 sequence is 15 residues long.

This clonotype is identified as medium-sized from frequency. V and J are TRBV29-1 and TRBJ1-1; no DNA is available, so the TRBD1 call from TCRdb remains unchecked. The CDR3 extends over 12 amino acids. Germline CDR1 SQVTM, CDR2 ANQGSEA. CDR3 in amino acids: CSVEGDRVEAFF.

J is TRBJ2-7 and V is TRBV7-9; the TRBD1 assignment by TCRdb is unverifiable without DNA. The CDR3 is 12 amino acids. The germline gives CDR1 SEHNR, CDR2 FQNEAQ (reference sequence). The CDR3 loop reads CASSLGADEQYF.

This clonotype is deemed medium-sized by its frequency. This chain uses TRBV4-3 with TRBJ1-2. CDR1 is LGHNA, CDR2 YSLEER, per germline. This CDR3 is 17 amino acids long. The CDR3 loop reads CASSPDRALGVNYGYTF.

This chain uses TRBV4-3 with TRBJ2-2; TCRdb returns TRBD2, unconfirmable since there is no DNA. This CDR3 region has 14 residues. Per the germline V gene, CDR1 is LGHNA and CDR2 is YSLEER. The CDR3 sequence is CASSQTSVGGELFF.